This TCR beta chain was documented in a study of T-cell reconstitution after alpha-beta-depleted transplantation in children. Study results and caveats: For some patients, TCRbeta diversity was high at day 60 because of recipient T cells and thymic progenitors that survived.

A single count supports this clonotype. Antigen unknown. As it was prepared, the TCRbeta library received unique molecular identifiers. MiXCR, applied by TCRdb to the PCR reads, yields one record per CDR3 protein. The sample comprises fewer than 1 million distinct CDR3 sequences, roughly 15% of which are singletons, and around 4.5% rests with the top ten. Per the germline V gene, CDR1 is KGHSH and CDR2 is LQKENI. This CDR3 spans 16 amino acids. Between the trimmed V and J ends, which lost 2 bases and 4 bases, there was a span of 17 bases. This sample comprised PBMCs, mostly from graft donor cells, obtained 360 days after TCRalphabeta/CD19-depleted stem cell transplant. The clonotype originates from a male patient younger than 18 who had a stem cell transplant for acute lymphoblastic leukemia, so the T cells may come from the graft donor. The rearrangement joins TRBV18 to TRBJ1-1; D perhaps matches TRBD1 (6 bases). CDR3 sequence reads: CASSPWGGEGSTEAFF. The CDR3 nucleotides are TGTGCCAGCTCACCATGGGGGGGCGAAGGTAGCACTGAAGCTTTCTTT.